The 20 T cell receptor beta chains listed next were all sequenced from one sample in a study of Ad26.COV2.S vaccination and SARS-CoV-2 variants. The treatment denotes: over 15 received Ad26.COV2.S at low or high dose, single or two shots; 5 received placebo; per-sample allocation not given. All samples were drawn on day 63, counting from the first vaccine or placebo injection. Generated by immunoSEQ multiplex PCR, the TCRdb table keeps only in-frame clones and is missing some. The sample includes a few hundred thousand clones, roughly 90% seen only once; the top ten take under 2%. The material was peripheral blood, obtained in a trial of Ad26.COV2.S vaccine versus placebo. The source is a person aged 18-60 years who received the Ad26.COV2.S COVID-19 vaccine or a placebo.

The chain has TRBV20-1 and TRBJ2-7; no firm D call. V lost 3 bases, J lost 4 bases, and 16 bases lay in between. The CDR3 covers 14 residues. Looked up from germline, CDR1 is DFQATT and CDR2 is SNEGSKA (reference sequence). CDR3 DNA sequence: TGCAGTGCTAGTTATGAAACCCTGGGGTACGAGCAGTACTTC. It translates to CSASYETLGYEQYF.

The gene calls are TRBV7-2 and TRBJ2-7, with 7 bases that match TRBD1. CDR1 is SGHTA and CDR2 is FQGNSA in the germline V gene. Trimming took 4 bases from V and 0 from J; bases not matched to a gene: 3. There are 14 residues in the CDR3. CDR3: CASSSQGPSYEQYF. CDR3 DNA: TGTGCCAGCAGCTCACAGGGGCCCTCCTACGAGCAGTACTTC. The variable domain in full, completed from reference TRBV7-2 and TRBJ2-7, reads GAGVSQSPSNKVTEKGKDVELRCDPISGHTALYWYRQSLGQGLEFLIYFQGNSAPDKSGLPSDRFSAERTGGSVSTLTIQRTQQEDSAVYLCASSSQGPSYEQYFGPGTRLTVT.

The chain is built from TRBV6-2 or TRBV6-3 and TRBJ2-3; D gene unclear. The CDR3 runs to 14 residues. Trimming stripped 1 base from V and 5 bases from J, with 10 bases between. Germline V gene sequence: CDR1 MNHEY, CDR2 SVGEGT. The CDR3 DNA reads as TGTGCCAGCAGTTACTTCGGTAGCCTAGATACGCAGTATTTT. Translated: CASSYFGSLDTQYF.

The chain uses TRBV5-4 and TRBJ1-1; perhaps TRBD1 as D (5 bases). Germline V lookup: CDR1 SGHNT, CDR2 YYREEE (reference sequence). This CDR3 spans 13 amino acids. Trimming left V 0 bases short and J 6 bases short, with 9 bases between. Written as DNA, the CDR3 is TGTGCCAGCAGCTTGGCCGGGGGATCTGAAGCTTTCTTT. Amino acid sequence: CASSLAGGSEAFF. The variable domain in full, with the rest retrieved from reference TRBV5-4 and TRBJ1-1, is ETGVTQSPTHLIKTRGQQVTLRCSSQSGHNTVSWYQQALGQGPQFIFQYYREEENGRGNFPPRFSGLQFPNYSSELNVNALELDDSALYLCASSLAGGSEAFFGQGTRLTVV.

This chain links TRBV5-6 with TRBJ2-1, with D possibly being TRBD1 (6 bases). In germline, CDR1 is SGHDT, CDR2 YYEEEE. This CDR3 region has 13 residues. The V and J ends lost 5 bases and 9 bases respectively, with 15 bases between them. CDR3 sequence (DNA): TGTGCCAGCAGGGGGCAGGGGACGGGTGAGCAGTTCTTC. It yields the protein CASRGQGTGEQFF.

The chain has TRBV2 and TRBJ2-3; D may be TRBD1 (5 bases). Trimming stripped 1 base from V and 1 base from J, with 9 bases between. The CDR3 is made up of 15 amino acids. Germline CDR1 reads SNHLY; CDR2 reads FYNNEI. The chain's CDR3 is CASSEVRVGTDTQYF. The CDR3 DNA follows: TGTGCCAGCAGTGAAGTCAGGGTGGGCACAGATACGCAGTATTTT.

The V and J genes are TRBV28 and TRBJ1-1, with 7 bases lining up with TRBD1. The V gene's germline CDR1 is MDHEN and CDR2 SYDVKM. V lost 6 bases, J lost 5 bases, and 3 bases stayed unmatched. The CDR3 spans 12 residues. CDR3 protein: CASSLGQTEAFF. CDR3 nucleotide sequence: TGTGCCAGCAGCCTGGGACAGACTGAAGCTTTCTTT.

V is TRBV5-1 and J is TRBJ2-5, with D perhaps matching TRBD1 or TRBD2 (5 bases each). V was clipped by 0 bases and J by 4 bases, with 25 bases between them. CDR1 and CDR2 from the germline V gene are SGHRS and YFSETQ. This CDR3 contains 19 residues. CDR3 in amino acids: CASSLGSLLRQGEGETQYF. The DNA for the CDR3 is TGCGCCAGCAGCTTGGGGTCTCTGTTAAGGCAGGGAGAAGGAGAGACCCAGTACTTC. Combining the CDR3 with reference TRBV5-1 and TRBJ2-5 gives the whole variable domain KAGVTQTPRYLIKTRGQQVTLSCSPISGHRSVSWYQQTPGQGLQFLFEYFSETQRNKGNFPGRFSGRQFSNSRSEMNVSTLELGDSALYLCASSLGSLLRQGEGETQYFGPGTRLLVL.

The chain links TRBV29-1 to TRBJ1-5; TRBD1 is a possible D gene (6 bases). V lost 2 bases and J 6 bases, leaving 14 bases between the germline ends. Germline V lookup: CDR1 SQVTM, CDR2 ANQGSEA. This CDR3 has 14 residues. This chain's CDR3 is CSVEIGGRGQPQHF. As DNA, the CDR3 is TGCAGCGTTGAAATAGGGGGAAGGGGTCAGCCCCAGCATTTT.

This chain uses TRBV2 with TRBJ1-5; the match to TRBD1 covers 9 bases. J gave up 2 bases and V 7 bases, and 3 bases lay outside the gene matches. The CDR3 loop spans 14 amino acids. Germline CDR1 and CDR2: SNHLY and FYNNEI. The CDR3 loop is CASTWTGGNQPQHF. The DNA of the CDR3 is TGTGCCAGCACTTGGACAGGGGGCAATCAGCCCCAGCATTTT.

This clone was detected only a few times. CDR3 residues: CASRDSGSSYNSPLHF. In DNA, the CDR3 is TGTGCCAGCAGAGATTCGGGGAGCTCCTATAATTCACCCCTCCACTTT. The chain employs TRBV5-6 and TRBJ1-6; D gene uncertain. Germline V gene sequence: CDR1 SGHDT, CDR2 YYEEEE. This CDR3 spans 16 amino acids. V was pared by 5 bases and J by 0 bases, with 12 bases between.

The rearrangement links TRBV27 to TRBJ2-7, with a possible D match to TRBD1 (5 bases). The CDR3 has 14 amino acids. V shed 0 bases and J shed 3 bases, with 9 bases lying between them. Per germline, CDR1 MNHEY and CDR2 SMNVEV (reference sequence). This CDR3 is CASSLSGRVYEQYF. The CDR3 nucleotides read TGTGCCAGCAGTTTATCGGGCAGGGTCTACGAGCAGTACTTC.

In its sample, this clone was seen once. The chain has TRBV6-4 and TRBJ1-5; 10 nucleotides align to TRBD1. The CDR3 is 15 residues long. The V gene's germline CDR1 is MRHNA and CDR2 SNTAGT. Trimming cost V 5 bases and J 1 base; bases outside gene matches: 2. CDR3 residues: CASSRQGASNQPQHF. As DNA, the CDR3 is TGTGCCAGCAGTAGACAGGGGGCAAGCAATCAGCCCCAGCATTTT.

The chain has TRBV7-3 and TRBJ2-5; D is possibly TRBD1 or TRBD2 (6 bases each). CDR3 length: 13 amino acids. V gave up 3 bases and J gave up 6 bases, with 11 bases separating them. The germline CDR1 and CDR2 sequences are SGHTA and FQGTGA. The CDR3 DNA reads TGTGCCAGCAGCTTCTCTCGGGGGCAGACCCAGTACTTC. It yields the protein CASSFSRGQTQYF.

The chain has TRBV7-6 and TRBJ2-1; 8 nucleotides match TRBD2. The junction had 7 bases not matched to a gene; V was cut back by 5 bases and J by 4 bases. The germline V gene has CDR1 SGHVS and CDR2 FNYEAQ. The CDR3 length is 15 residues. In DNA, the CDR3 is TGTGCCAGCAGCCTCGGTACTAGCGGTTACAATGAGCAGTTCTTC. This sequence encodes CASSLGTSGYNEQFF.

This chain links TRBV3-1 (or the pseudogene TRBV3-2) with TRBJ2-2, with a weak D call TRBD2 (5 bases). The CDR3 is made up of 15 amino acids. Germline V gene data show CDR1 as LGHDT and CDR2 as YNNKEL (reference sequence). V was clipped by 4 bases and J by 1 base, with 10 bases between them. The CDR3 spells CASSPFRGNTGELFF. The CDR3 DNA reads TGTGCCAGCAGCCCATTTCGGGGGAACACCGGGGAGCTGTTTTTT.

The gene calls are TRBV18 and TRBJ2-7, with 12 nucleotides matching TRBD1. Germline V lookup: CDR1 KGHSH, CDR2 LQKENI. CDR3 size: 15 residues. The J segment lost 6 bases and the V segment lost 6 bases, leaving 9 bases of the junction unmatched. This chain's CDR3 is CASSPVGTGGLEQYF. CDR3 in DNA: TGTGCCAGCTCGCCGGTGGGGACAGGGGGCCTCGAGCAGTACTTC.

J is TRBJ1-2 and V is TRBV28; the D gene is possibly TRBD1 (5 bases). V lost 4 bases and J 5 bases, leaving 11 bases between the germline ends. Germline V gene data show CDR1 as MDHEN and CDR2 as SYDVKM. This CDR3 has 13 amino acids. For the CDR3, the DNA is TGTGCCAGCAGTTGGACACGCAGTTATGGCTACACCTTC. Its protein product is CASSWTRSYGYTF.

CDR3 sequence reads: CASSGPDRAKSSGNTIYF. In DNA, the CDR3 is TGTGCCAGCAGCGGACCTGACAGGGCTAAGAGCTCTGGAAACACCATATATTTT. The rearrangement links TRBV9 to TRBJ1-3; the match to TRBD1 covers 7 bases. The CDR3 loop spans 18 amino acids. In germline, CDR1 is SGDLS, CDR2 YYNGEE. V trimming: 3 bases; J trimming: 0 bases; junction bases outside the gene matches: 12.

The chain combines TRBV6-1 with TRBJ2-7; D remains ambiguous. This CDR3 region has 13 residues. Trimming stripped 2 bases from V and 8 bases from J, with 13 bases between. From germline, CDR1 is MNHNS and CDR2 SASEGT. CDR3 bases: TGTGCCAGCAGTGAAAGGTTGGCAGCCCAGCAGTACTTC. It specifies CASSERLAAQQYF.